These 26 T cell receptor beta chains originate from one sample sequenced in a study of T-cell memory formation after mild COVID-19. Each CDR3 protein gets one entry after TCRdb re-called the 5' RACE reads with MiXCR. The data contain roughly 200,000 distinct CDR3 sequences, roughly 16% of them singletons. Sample: PBMCs or a T cell subset sorted from them (not recorded which). Every receptor here comes from an adult woman who had mild COVID-19 (a few samples of this study predate the infection). Cell type and time point are not known.

This clonotype was seen ten or more times. J is TRBJ2-7 and V is TRBV6-5; 10 bases map to TRBD2. The CDR3 contains 16 residues. Germline V gene sequence: CDR1 MNHEY, CDR2 SVGAGI. Trimming took 2 bases from V and 1 from J; bases not matched to a gene: 5. CDR3 region: CASSYGWTSGSYEQYF. Written as DNA, the CDR3 is TGTGCCAGCAGTTACGGGTGGACTAGCGGTTCCTACGAGCAGTACTTC.

In this sample, this clonotype turned up a few times. The chain's CDR3 is CASRSSGRAGNEQFF. CDR3 DNA sequence: TGTGCCAGCAGATCTAGCGGGAGGGCCGGGAATGAGCAGTTCTTC. This chain links TRBV12-3 or TRBV12-4 with TRBJ2-1; the match to TRBD2 covers 12 bases. The CDR3 totals 15 residues. V was pared by 6 bases and J by 7 bases, with 7 bases of the junction left unmatched.

The V call is TRBV12-3 or TRBV12-4, the J call TRBJ2-5, with 13 bases lining up with TRBD2. This CDR3 has 16 amino acids. Trimming removed 6 bases from V and 6 bases from J; junction bases left unmatched: 10. In DNA, the CDR3 is TGTGCCAGCAGCGATACTAGCGGGGGGGCCGGTAAGACCCAGTACTTC. It yields the protein CASSDTSGGAGKTQYF.

The V and J genes are TRBV7-2 and TRBJ2-5; 13 positions agree with TRBD2. Per the germline V gene, CDR1 is SGHTA and CDR2 is FQGNSA. After removal of 5 bases from V and 5 bases from J, the junction contained 5 bases not matched to a gene. The CDR3 is 15 amino acids. CDR3 nucleotide sequence: TGTGCCAGCAGCGGGACTAGCGGGATTTTGGAGACCCAGTACTTC. It encodes CASSGTSGILETQYF.

CDR3 in amino acids: CASSQGTRGEQYF. The DNA of the CDR3 is TGTGCCAGCAGCCAAGGGACCAGGGGTGAGCAGTACTTC. The chain recombines TRBV14 with TRBJ2-7, with D possibly TRBD1 on 6 matching bases. CDR1 and CDR2 (germline): SGHDN, FVKESK. This CDR3 has 13 residues. V lost 1 base and J 7 bases, leaving 11 bases between the germline ends.

This clonotype was found a few times. The chain has TRBV5-1 and TRBJ2-3; a weak D match, TRBD2 (6 bases). Trimming shortened V by 4 bases and J by 2 bases, and 11 bases separated the two germline ends. The CDR3 is 14 residues long. The V gene's germline CDR1 is SGHRS and CDR2 YFSETQ. CDR3 in amino acids: CASSRDSLTDTQYF. The CDR3 region has the DNA TGCGCCAGCAGCAGGGACTCGCTCACAGATACGCAGTATTTT.

Concerning this clonotype itself: A junction end diverges from the germline sequence, so it may reflect a read error. The V gene is TRBV7-7, the J gene TRBJ2-5; D perhaps matches TRBD1 (6 bases). Germline-derived CDR1 and CDR2 are SSHAT and FNYEAQ (reference sequence). This CDR3 comprises 13 residues. The CDR3 nucleotides are TGTGCCAGCAGCTTATCAGGGGCTTATCCTTCGCACTTC. It codes for CASSLSGAYPSHF.

The gene calls are TRBV24-1 and TRBJ1-2, with 9 positions matching TRBD1. The CDR3 loop spans 15 amino acids. The junction had 6 bases not matched to a gene; V was cut back by 4 bases and J by 4 bases. CDR1 is KGHDR, CDR2 SFDVKD, per germline. The CDR3 is CATSEDRGGVYGYTF. CDR3 bases: TGTGCCACCAGTGAGGACAGGGGTGGCGTCTATGGCTACACCTTC.

There are many counts of this clonotype. The chain employs TRBV5-1 and TRBJ2-5, with D unclear. The V gene's germline CDR1 is SGHRS and CDR2 YFSETQ. V lost 0 bases and J 4 bases, leaving 7 bases between the germline ends. The CDR3 runs 13 residues. CDR3 residues: CASSLVRRETQYF. CDR3 nucleotides: TGCGCCAGCAGCTTGGTGAGACGAGAGACCCAGTACTTC.

This chain uses TRBV6-5 with TRBJ1-5, with 10 bases fitting TRBD1. Per the germline V gene, CDR1 is MNHEY and CDR2 is SVGAGI. The junction had 4 bases not matched to a gene; V was cut back by 6 bases and J by 2 bases. The CDR3 spans 15 residues. The CDR3 region is CASRKTGGGNQPQHF. The CDR3 nucleotides are TGTGCCAGCAGAAAGACAGGGGGCGGCAATCAGCCCCAGCATTTT.

This clonotype showed up just a few times. The chain carries TRBV18 and TRBJ1-1, with no clear D. Germline CDR1 and CDR2: KGHSH and LQKENI. V was shortened by 1 base and J by 1 base, with 7 bases between the two germline ends. The CDR3 totals 14 residues. This CDR3 is CASSPRAGNTEAFF. CDR3 bases: TGTGCCAGCTCACCACGCGCAGGGAACACTGAAGCTTTCTTT.

This chain joins TRBV3-1 and TRBJ1-3, with unresolved D. The germline V gene encodes CDR1 LGHDT and CDR2 YNNKEL (reference sequence). Trimming pared 4 bases from V and 0 bases from J, leaving 13 bases between. This CDR3 comprises 16 residues. The CDR3 is CASSPERWSSGNTIYF. DNA for the CDR3: TGTGCCAGCAGCCCAGAGAGATGGAGCTCTGGAAACACCATATATTTT.

The rearrangement uses TRBV5-1 and TRBJ2-7, with D possibly matching TRBD2 (7 bases). Germline V gene data show CDR1 as SGHRS and CDR2 as YFSETQ. V was clipped by 4 bases and J by 5 bases, with 13 bases between them. There are 13 residues in the CDR3. CDR3 nucleotides: TGCGCCAGCAGCGGGAGGGGGTTCGACGAGCAGTACTTC. Its translation is CASSGRGFDEQYF.

This clonotype was observed a few times. This chain links TRBV5-1 with TRBJ2-7; D gene ambiguous. Trimming cost V 4 bases and J 2 bases, with 10 bases left between them. Germline CDR1 SGHRS, CDR2 YFSETQ. The CDR3 is 13 amino acids. The CDR3 nucleotides read TGCGCCAGCAGCCTGGATGGAGCCTACGAGCAGTACTTC. This encodes CASSLDGAYEQYF.

V usage is TRBV7-9 and J usage is TRBJ1-1; D gene uncertain. The V and J ends lost 4 bases and 8 bases respectively, with 2 bases between them. Germline V gene data show CDR1 as SEHNR and CDR2 as FQNEAQ (reference sequence). The CDR3 extends over 9 amino acids. The CDR3: CASSSEAFF. In DNA form, the CDR3 reads TGTGCCAGCAGCTCCGAAGCTTTCTTT.

This clonotype has a handful of counts. The J gene is TRBJ2-1, the V gene TRBV6-5, with D possibly matching TRBD2 (5 bases). Germline V gene lookup returns CDR1 MNHEY and CDR2 SVGAGI. Trimming shortened V by 1 base and J by 5 bases, and 15 bases separated the two germline ends. The CDR3 totals 16 residues. CDR3 nucleotide sequence: TGTGCCAGCAGTTACTTGAGGGCAGAGGTGAACAATGAGCAGTTCTTC. It translates to CASSYLRAEVNNEQFF.

This clonotype has just a few counts. The chain couples TRBV12-3 or TRBV12-4 to TRBJ1-1; D is undetermined. V was clipped by 3 bases and J by 3 bases, with 11 bases between them. There are 14 residues in the CDR3. DNA of the CDR3: TGTGCCAGCAGTTTGGGCAAAAGGTACACTGAAGCTTTCTTT. Translating it yields CASSLGKRYTEAFF.

The V and J genes are TRBV6-5 and TRBJ2-7; D unclear. Germline CDR1 MNHEY, CDR2 SVGAGI. The CDR3 length is 12 residues. Trimming removed 5 bases at V and 6 bases at J, with 11 bases between. The CDR3 bases are TGTGCCAGCAGTACACCATCGTCCGAGCAGTACTTC. This codes for CASSTPSSEQYF.

The rearrangement joins TRBV7-9 to TRBJ2-2, with D possibly matching TRBD1 (6 bases). Germline CDR1 reads SEHNR; CDR2 reads FQNEAQ (reference sequence). The V end was cut by 4 bases, the J end by 1 base, with 19 bases between. The CDR3 sequence is 18 residues long. The CDR3 reads CASSSIVGAGKNTGELFF. CDR3 DNA sequence: TGTGCCAGCAGCTCCATCGTGGGGGCAGGGAAGAACACCGGGGAGCTGTTTTTT.

This clonotype came up a few times. J is TRBJ2-3 and V is TRBV7-9, with TRBD2 matching over 7 bases. Trimming cost V 7 bases and J 4 bases; bases outside gene matches: 5. Germline CDR1 is SEHNR and CDR2 is FQNEAQ (reference sequence). The length of the CDR3 is 13 residues. Here the CDR3 reads CASTVSGPDTQYF. As DNA, the CDR3 is TGTGCCAGCACCGTTAGCGGGCCAGATACGCAGTATTTT.

The chain carries TRBV15 and TRBJ1-6; tentatively, D is TRBD1 (5 bases). Trimming shortened V by 1 base and J by 7 bases, and 14 bases separated the two germline ends. The germline gives CDR1 LNHNV, CDR2 YYDKDF (reference sequence). This CDR3 has 16 amino acids. CDR3 coding DNA: TGTGCCACCAGCAGAGCCCAGGCAGGGCCGAATTCACCCCTCCACTTT. This translates into CATSRAQAGPNSPLHF.

This sequence joins TRBV5-1 and TRBJ2-1; the D gene is possibly TRBD2 (5 bases). The germline gives CDR1 SGHRS, CDR2 YFSETQ. V dropped 4 bases and J dropped 4 bases, with 9 bases sitting between them. The CDR3 runs 13 residues. The CDR3 spells CASSTRVYNEQFF. For the CDR3, the DNA is TGCGCCAGCAGCACGCGGGTTTACAATGAGCAGTTCTTC.

This clonotype was found many times. The rearrangement uses TRBV6-6 and TRBJ2-1; tentative D call: TRBD1 (6 bases). With 4 bases removed from V and 9 bases from J, the gap between germline ends came to 10 bases. Germline CDR1 and CDR2: MNHNY and SVGAGI (reference sequence). The CDR3 loop spans 12 amino acids. The CDR3 sequence: CASSSTGAEQFF. The CDR3, as DNA: TGTGCCAGCAGTTCGACAGGCGCTGAGCAGTTCTTC.

The genes are TRBV29-1 and TRBJ1-1; TRBD1 might be the D (6 bases). The germline V gene encodes CDR1 SQVTM and CDR2 ANQGSEA. The CDR3 is made up of 16 amino acids. V gave up 0 bases and J gave up 0 bases, with 14 bases separating them. The CDR3: CSVEEVRQDLNTEAFF. The CDR3 DNA is TGCAGCGTTGAAGAGGTTAGACAGGACCTGAACACTGAAGCTTTCTTT.

This clonotype was seen a few times. CDR3 residues: CASSLEGRVADTQYF. CDR3 nucleotides: TGTGCCAGCAGCTTAGAAGGCAGGGTGGCAGATACGCAGTATTTT. V and J are TRBV7-6 and TRBJ2-3; TRBD1 might be the D (5 bases). V was cut by 1 base and J by 4 bases, with 12 bases left in between. Germline V gene lookup returns CDR1 SGHVS and CDR2 FNYEAQ. CDR3 length equals 15 residues. The whole variable domain, filled in from reference TRBV7-6 and TRBJ2-3, reads GAGVSQSPRYKVTKRGQDVALRCDPISGHVSLYWYRQALGQGPEFLTYFNYEAQQDKSGLPNDRFSAERPEGSISTLTIQRTEQRDSAMYRCASSLEGRVADTQYFGPGTRLTVL.

This chain connects TRBV12-3 or TRBV12-4 to TRBJ2-1; D tentatively fits TRBD1 or TRBD2 (5 bases each). The CDR3 consists of 15 residues. Trimming took off 10 bases at V and 8 bases at J, with 24 bases between the two ends. This CDR3 reads CAINLIRDPRDEQFF. CDR3 DNA sequence: TGTGCCATCAACCTGATAAGGGACCCCCGGGATGAGCAGTTCTTC.